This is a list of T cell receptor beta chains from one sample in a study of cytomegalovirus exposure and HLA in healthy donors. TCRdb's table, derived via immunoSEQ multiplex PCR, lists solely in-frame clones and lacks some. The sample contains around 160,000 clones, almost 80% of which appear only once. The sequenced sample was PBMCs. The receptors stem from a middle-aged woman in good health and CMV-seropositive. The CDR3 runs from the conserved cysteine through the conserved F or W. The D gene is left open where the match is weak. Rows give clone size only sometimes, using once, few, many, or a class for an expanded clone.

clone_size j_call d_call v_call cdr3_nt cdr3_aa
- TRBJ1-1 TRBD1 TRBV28 TGTGCCAGCAGACGACCCGGGACAGGGTCTGAAGCTTTCTTT CASRRPGTGSEAFF
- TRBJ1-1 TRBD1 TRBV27 TGTGCCAGCAACTCCCCATCAGGGGGGCGCACTGAAGCTTTCTTT CASNSPSGGRTEAFF
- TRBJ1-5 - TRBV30 TGTGCCTGGTCCAACAGACCCAATCAGCCCCAGCATTTT CAWSNRPNQPQHF
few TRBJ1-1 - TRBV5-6 TGTGCCAGCAGCTTCCGAACGAGCGGGTTCGGCACTGAAGCTTTCTTT CASSFRTSGFGTEAFF
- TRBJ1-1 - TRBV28 TGTGCCAGTAGTTCCCCGATAGGGGGACACACTGAAGCTTTCTTT CASSSPIGGHTEAFF
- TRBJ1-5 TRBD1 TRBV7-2 TGTGCCAGCAGGGACAGGGTCAATCAGCCCCAGCATTTT CASRDRVNQPQHF
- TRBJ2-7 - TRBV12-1 TGTGCCAGCAGTCATAACGGGTTCGGACATTCTAGCGAGCAGTACTTC CASSHNGFGHSSEQYF
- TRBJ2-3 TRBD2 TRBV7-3 TGTGCCAGCAGCTTAGCGGGGGGGCCCTCAGATACGCAGTATTTT CASSLAGGPSDTQYF
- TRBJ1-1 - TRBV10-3 TGTGCCATCAGTGAGGCGGGGAACACTGAAGCTTTCTTT CAISEAGNTEAFF
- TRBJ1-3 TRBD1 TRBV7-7 TGTGCCAGCAGCCCCGGGACAGCCGGAAACACCATATATTTT CASSPGTAGNTIYF
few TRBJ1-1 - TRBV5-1 TGCGCCAGCAGCTCTCAGGGTAGCAACACTGAAGCTTTCTTT CASSSQGSNTEAFF
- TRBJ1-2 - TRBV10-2 TGCGCCAGCAGTGAGGGTCGGGTACCGGACTATGGCTACACCTTC CASSEGRVPDYGYTF
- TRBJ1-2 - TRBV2 TGTGCCAGCAGCGAAACAGGATCCCACGGCTACACCTTC CASSETGSHGYTF
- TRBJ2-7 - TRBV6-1 TGTGCCAGCAGTCCCAGGGACTCGCGCGGCTACGAGCAGTACTTC CASSPRDSRGYEQYF
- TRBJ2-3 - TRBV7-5 TGTGTCAGAAGCGCCCTTCCTAGCGGGGGGGCCATAGATACGCAGTATTTT CVRSALPSGGAIDTQYF
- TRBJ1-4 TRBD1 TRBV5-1 TGCGCCAGCAGCGGGGAGGGACAGGCGGCTAATGAAAAACTGTTTTTT CASSGEGQAANEKLFF
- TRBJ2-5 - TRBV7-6 TGTGCCAGCAACTCACTAGTTAGCGAGACCCAGTACTTC CASNSLVSETQYF
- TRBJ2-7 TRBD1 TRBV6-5 TGTGCCAGCAGTTCCCGGGACAGGGTCCGCGAGCAGTACTTC CASSSRDRVREQYF
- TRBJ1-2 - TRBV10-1 TGCGCCAGCAGTAAGACAGTTCAGACTAACTATGGCTACACCTTC CASSKTVQTNYGYTF
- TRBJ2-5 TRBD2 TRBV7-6 TGTGCCAGCAGCGTTACTAGCGGGGGGGCTGGAGAGACCCAGTACTTC CASSVTSGGAGETQYF
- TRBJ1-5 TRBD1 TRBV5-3 TGTGCCAGAAGCTTCCCCGGGACAGGAGGGGATTATAGCAATCAGCCCCAGCATTTT CARSFPGTGGDYSNQPQHF
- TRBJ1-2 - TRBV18 TGTGCCAGCTCACCCCTTCTCTTGGCGGGCAGCAACTATGGCTACACCTTC CASSPLLLAGSNYGYTF
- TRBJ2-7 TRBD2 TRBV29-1 TGCAGCGTTACTAGCGGGGGCCGGTCCTACGAGCAGTACTTC CSVTSGGRSYEQYF
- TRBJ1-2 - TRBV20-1 TGCAGTGCGAGTGCAAACTATGGCTACACCTTC CSASANYGYTF
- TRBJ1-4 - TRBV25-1 TGTGCCAGCAGCCAAACCTCCGGGACAATGGTTTTGCAGAAACTGTTTTTT CASSQTSGTMVLQKLFF
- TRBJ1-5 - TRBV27 TGTGCCAGCAGTTTCATGAGCAATCAGCCCCAGCATTTT CASSFMSNQPQHF
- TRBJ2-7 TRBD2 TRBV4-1 TGCGCCAGCAGCCAAGATAAAGCAGCGGGGGGAACCTACGAGCAGTACTTC CASSQDKAAGGTYEQYF
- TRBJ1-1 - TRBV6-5 TGTGCCTGTGGGGCGAACACTGAAGCTTTCTTT CACGANTEAFF
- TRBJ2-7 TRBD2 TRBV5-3 TGTGCCAGAAGCTGGGGACTAGCGGGGGGCCGATGCTCCTACGAGCAGTACTTC CARSWGLAGGRCSYEQYF
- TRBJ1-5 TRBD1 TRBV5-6 TGTGCCAGCAGCTTCCAAGGACAGGGGATAAAGCAGCCCCAGCATTTT CASSFQGQGIKQPQHF
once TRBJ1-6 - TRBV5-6 TGTGCCAGCCGCTTCAGCTCGGCAGGAAGCTCCTATAATTCACCCCTCCACTTT CASRFSSAGSSYNSPLHF